The clone carrying this TCR beta chain was observed a few times. This specimen belongs to a study of T cells in Graves' hyperthyroidism and ophthalmopathy. Graves' hyperthyroidism showing no ophthalmopathy progression within 18 months was considered stable. Patients having uncontrolled infection, another autoimmune disease, pregnancy or lactation were not included. TCR beta CDR3 regions were amplified from RNA. HTBI primers were used for first-round RT-PCR of the TCR CDR3. MiXCR, applied by TCRdb to the multiplex PCR reads, yields one record per CDR3 protein. The data hold under 800,000 distinct CDR3 sequences, with 12% to 15% observed a single time. The germline V gene encodes CDR1 SNHLY and CDR2 FYNNEI. The CDR3 extends over 18 amino acids. Trimming took 6 bases from V and 7 from J, leaving 28 bases between them.

This chain joins TRBV2 and TRBJ2-1; D is perhaps TRBD2 (6 bases). The sample taken for sequencing was blood. The receptor's source is a woman between 18 and 29 years old with Graves' hyperthyroidism. This CDR3 is CASSQHPGGSGRRNEQFF. The CDR3 nucleotides read TGTGCCAGCAGCCAGCACCCCGGAGGAAGCGGGCGTCGGAATGAGCAGTTCTTC.